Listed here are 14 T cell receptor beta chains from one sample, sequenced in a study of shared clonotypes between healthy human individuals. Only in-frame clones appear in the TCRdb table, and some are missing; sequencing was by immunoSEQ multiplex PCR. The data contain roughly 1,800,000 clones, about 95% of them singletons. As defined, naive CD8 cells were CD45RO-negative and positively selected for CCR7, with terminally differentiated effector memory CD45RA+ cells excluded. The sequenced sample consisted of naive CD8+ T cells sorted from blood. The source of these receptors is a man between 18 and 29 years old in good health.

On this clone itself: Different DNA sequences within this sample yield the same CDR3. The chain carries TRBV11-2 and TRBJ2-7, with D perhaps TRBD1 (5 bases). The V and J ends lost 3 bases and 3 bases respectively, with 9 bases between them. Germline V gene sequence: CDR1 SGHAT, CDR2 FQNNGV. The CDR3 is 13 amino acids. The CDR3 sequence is CASSLGPGYEQYF. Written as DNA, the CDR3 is TGTGCCAGCAGCTTGGGGCCTGGCTACGAGCAGTACTTC.

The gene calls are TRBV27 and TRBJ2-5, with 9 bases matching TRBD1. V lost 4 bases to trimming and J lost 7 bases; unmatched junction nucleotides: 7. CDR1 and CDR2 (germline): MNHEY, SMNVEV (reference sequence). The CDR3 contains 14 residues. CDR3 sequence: CASSWGQGVGTQYF. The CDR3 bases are TGTGCCAGCAGTTGGGGACAGGGTGTGGGGACCCAGTACTTC.

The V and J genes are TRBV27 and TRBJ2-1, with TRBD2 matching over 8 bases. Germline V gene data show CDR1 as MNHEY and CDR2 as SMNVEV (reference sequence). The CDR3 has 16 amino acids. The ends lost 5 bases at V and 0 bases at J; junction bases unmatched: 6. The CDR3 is CASSRLAGSSYNEQFF. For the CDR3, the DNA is TGTGCCAGCAGTCGTCTAGCGGGTAGCTCCTACAATGAGCAGTTCTTC.

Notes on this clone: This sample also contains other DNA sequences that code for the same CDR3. CDR3 bases: TGTGCCAGCAGCGCGACAGGGAACGAGCAGTACTTC. Translation gives CASSATGNEQYF. The chain employs TRBV2 and TRBJ2-7; 7 nucleotides align to TRBD1. V gave up 6 bases and J gave up 5 bases; unmatched junction bases: 4. The length of the CDR3 is 12 residues. Germline CDR1 SNHLY, CDR2 FYNNEI.

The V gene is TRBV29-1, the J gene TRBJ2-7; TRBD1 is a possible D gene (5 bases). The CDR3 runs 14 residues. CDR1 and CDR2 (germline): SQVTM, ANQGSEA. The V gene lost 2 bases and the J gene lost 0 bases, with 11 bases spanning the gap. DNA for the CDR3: TGCAGCGTTGAACATGGGGCAGACTCCTACGAGCAGTACTTC. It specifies CSVEHGADSYEQYF.

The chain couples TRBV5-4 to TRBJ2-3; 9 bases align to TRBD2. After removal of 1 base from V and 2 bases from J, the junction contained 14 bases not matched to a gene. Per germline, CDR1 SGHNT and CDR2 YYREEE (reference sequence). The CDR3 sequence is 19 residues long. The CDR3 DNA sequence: TGTGCCAGCAGCTTGTCTTTCCTCACGCGGGAGGGGTTCACAGATACGCAGTATTTT. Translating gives CASSLSFLTREGFTDTQYF.

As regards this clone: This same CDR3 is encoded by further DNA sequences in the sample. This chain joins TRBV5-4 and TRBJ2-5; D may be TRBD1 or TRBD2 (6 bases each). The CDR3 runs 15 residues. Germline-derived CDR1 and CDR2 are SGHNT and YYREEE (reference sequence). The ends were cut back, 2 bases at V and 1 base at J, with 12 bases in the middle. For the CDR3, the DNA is TGTGCCAGCAGCTTCTTCGGAGGGGGCCAAGAGACCCAGTACTTC. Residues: CASSFFGGGQETQYF.

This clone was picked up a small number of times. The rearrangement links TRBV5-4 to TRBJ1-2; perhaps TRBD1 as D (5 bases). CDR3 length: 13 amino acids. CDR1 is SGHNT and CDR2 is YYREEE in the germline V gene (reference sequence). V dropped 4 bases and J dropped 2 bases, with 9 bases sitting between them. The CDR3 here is CASSEDTNYGYTF. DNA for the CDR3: TGTGCCAGCAGCGAGGACACGAACTATGGCTACACCTTC.

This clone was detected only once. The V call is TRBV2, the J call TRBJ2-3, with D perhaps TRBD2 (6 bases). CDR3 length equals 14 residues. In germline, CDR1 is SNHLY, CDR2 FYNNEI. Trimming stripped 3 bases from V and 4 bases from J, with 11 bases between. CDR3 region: CASSEGGPPDTQYF. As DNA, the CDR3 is TGTGCCAGCAGTGAGGGGGGTCCCCCAGATACGCAGTATTTT. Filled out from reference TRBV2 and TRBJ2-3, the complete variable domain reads EPEVTQTPSHQVTQMGQEVILRCVPISNHLYFYWYRQILGQKVEFLVSFYNNEISEKSEIFDDQFSVERPDGSNFTLKIRSTKLEDSAMYFCASSEGGPPDTQYFGPGTRLTVL.

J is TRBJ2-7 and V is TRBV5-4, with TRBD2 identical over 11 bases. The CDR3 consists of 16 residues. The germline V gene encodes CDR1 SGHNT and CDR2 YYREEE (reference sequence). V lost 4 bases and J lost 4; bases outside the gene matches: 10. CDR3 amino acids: CASSKTLLAGEYEQYF. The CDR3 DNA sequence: TGTGCCAGCAGCAAGACCCTACTAGCGGGAGAATACGAGCAGTACTTC. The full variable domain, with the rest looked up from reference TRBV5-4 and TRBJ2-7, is ETGVTQSPTHLIKTRGQQVTLRCSSQSGHNTVSWYQQALGQGPQFIFQYYREEENGRGNFPPRFSGLQFPNYSSELNVNALELDDSALYLCASSKTLLAGEYEQYFGPGTRLTVT.

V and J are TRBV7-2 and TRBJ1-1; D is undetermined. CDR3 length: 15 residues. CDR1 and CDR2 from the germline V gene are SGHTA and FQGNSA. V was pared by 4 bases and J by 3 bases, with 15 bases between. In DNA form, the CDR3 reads TGTGCCAGCAGCTCGTGGGGAGCTGGGGACACTGAAGCTTTCTTT. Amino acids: CASSSWGAGDTEAFF. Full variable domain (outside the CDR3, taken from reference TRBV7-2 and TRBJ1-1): GAGVSQSPSNKVTEKGKDVELRCDPISGHTALYWYRQSLGQGLEFLIYFQGNSAPDKSGLPSDRFSAERTGGSVSTLTIQRTQQEDSAVYLCASSSWGAGDTEAFFGQGTRLTVV.

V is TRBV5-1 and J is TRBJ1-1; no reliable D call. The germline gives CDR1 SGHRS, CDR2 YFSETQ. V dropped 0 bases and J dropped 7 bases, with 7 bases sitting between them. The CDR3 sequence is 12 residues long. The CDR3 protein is CASSLADGEAFF. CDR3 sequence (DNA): TGCGCCAGCAGCTTGGCGGACGGTGAAGCTTTCTTT. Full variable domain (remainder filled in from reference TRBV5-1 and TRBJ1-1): KAGVTQTPRYLIKTRGQQVTLSCSPISGHRSVSWYQQTPGQGLQFLFEYFSETQRNKGNFPGRFSGRQFSNSRSEMNVSTLELGDSALYLCASSLADGEAFFGQGTRLTVV.

The CDR3 loop reads CASSSTESSYEQYF. The DNA for the CDR3 is TGTGCCAGCAGTTCGACAGAGAGCTCCTACGAGCAGTACTTC. The V and J genes are TRBV6-5 and TRBJ2-7; the D gene is possibly TRBD1 (5 bases). Germline-derived CDR1 and CDR2 are MNHEY and SVGAGI. The CDR3 runs to 14 residues. Deletions cut 4 bases from V and 0 bases from J, with 10 bases between.

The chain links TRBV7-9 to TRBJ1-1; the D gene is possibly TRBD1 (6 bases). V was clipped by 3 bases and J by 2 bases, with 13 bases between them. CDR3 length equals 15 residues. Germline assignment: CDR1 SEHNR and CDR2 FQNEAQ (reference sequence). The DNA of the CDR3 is TGTGCCAGCAGCTTGATGACAGGCTCTAACACTGAAGCTTTCTTT. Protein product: CASSLMTGSNTEAFF.